These 5 T cell receptor beta chains originate from one sample sequenced in a study of neoadjuvant anti-PD-1 for oral cavity cancer. Generated by immunoSEQ multiplex PCR, the TCRdb table keeps only in-frame clones and is missing some. The table lists more than 50,000 clones, around 85% of them singletons. The specimen was PBMCs, collected before nivolumab (anti-PD-1) treatment. Source of these receptors: a person aged 35 to 85 with oral cavity squamous cell carcinoma.

The chain carries TRBV6-1 and TRBJ2-1; 9 positions match TRBD1. V was clipped by 8 bases and J by 8 bases; unmatched bases: 4. The CDR3 loop spans 12 amino acids. Germline lookup yields CDR1 MNHNS and CDR2 SASEGT. CDR3 sequence: CASRTGVHEQFF. For the CDR3, the DNA is TGTGCCAGCCGGACAGGGGTACATGAGCAGTTCTTC.

J is TRBJ2-3 and V is TRBV2; 7 bases align to TRBD1. The V segment lost 4 bases and the J segment 0 bases; nucleotides outside the gene matches: 4. Germline-derived CDR1 and CDR2 are SNHLY and FYNNEI. There are 15 residues in the CDR3. This CDR3 is CASSGQGSSTDTQYF. In DNA, the CDR3 is TGTGCCAGCAGTGGACAGGGATCTAGCACAGATACGCAGTATTTT.

This chain connects TRBV13 to TRBJ2-7, with D tentatively TRBD2 (6 bases). Trimming shortened V by 5 bases and J by 3 bases, and 14 bases separated the two germline ends. CDR1 and CDR2 (germline): PRHDT, FYEKMQ (reference sequence). The CDR3 consists of 14 residues. CDR3 DNA sequence: TGTGCCAGCAGCATCAGGGACTTACTCTACGAGCAGTACTTC. Its translation is CASSIRDLLYEQYF. Together with reference TRBV13 and TRBJ2-7, the CDR3 gives the full variable domain: AAGVIQSPRHLIKEKRETATLKCYPIPRHDTVYWYQQGPGQDPQFLISFYEKMQSDKGSIPDRFSAQQFSDYHSELNMSSLELGDSALYFCASSIRDLLYEQYFGPGTRLTVT.

Here the CDR3 DNA reads TGTGCCAGCAGAGATTCCGGGACAGGGTACCACGAGCAGTACTTC. Its protein is CASRDSGTGYHEQYF. The chain recombines TRBV6-6 with TRBJ2-7, with 9 bases that match TRBD1. The V segment lost 6 bases and the J segment 5 bases; nucleotides outside the gene matches: 11. The CDR3 contains 15 residues. Germline V gives CDR1 MNHNY, CDR2 SVGAGI (reference sequence).

The rearrangement links TRBV6-4 to TRBJ1-1; D gene uncertain. Trimming shortened V by 3 bases and J by 1 base, and 9 bases separated the two germline ends. Germline V gene sequence: CDR1 MRHNA, CDR2 SNTAGT. The CDR3 extends over 14 amino acids. The CDR3 protein is CASSDLSTNTEAFF. The CDR3 DNA reads as TGTGCCAGCAGTGATCTCTCAACGAACACTGAAGCTTTCTTT.